Listed here are 5 T cell receptor beta chains from one sample, sequenced in a study of Ad26.COV2.S vaccination and SARS-CoV-2 variants. Data came from immunoSEQ multiplex PCR; TCRdb stores just in-frame clones and leaves some out. The data hold some 290,000 clones, with 85% to 90% observed a single time. Documented treatment: roughly 18 received Ad26.COV2.S at low or high dose, single or two shots; five or six received placebo; per-sample allocation not given. Samples analyzed were those drawn on day 63 after the first vaccine or placebo injection. This sample comprised peripheral blood, obtained in a trial of Ad26.COV2.S vaccine versus placebo. The receptors stem from a person between 18 and 60 years old who received the Ad26.COV2.S COVID-19 vaccine or a placebo.

This clone was detected only once. The chain employs TRBV27 and TRBJ2-5; D is undetermined. The CDR3 has 14 residues. The germline V gene has CDR1 MNHEY and CDR2 SMNVEV (reference sequence). Trimming took off 2 bases at V and 6 bases at J, with 13 bases between the two ends. The DNA of the CDR3 is TGTGCCAGCAGTTTAAGGGCCGTTCAACAGACCCAGTACTTC. It encodes CASSLRAVQQTQYF.

The J gene is TRBJ2-5, the V gene TRBV3-1 (or the pseudogene TRBV3-2), with D perhaps assigned TRBD1 or TRBD2 (6 bases each). The CDR3 is 16 amino acids. CDR1 is LGHDT and CDR2 is YNNKEL in the germline V gene (reference sequence). Between the trimmed V and J ends, which lost 2 bases and 5 bases, there was a span of 18 bases. The CDR3 coding sequence is TGTGCCAGCAGCCAAAGGGGGGCCCGGACTTTGGAGACCCAGTACTTC. Encoded protein: CASSQRGARTLETQYF.

The chain carries TRBV27 and TRBJ1-3; D not certain. V lost 4 bases to trimming and J lost 4 bases, with 11 bases between them. This CDR3 is 14 amino acids long. Germline CDR1 MNHEY, CDR2 SMNVEV (reference sequence). Here the CDR3 reads CASSSGAVGNTIYF. The CDR3 nucleotides read TGTGCCAGCAGTTCCGGAGCAGTAGGAAACACCATATATTTT.

The V and J genes are TRBV6-6 and TRBJ1-2, with TRBD1 matching 8 bases. With 10 bases clipped from V and 0 bases from J, the junction kept 10 bases outside the gene matches. This CDR3 comprises 15 residues. Germline-derived CDR1 and CDR2 are MNHNY and SVGAGI (reference sequence). The CDR3 protein is CATRTRQGPNYGYTF. Here the CDR3 DNA reads TGTGCCACCAGAACGAGACAGGGGCCTAACTATGGCTACACCTTC.

V gene TRBV7-6 combines with J gene TRBJ2-3, with a weak D call TRBD1 (5 bases). Germline CDR1 is SGHVS and CDR2 is FNYEAQ. Trimming shortened V by 1 base and J by 3 bases, and 11 bases separated the two germline ends. The CDR3 covers 15 residues. CDR3 sequence (DNA): TGTGCCAGCAGCTTAGGACAGAATCCAACAGATACGCAGTATTTT. Its translation: CASSLGQNPTDTQYF.